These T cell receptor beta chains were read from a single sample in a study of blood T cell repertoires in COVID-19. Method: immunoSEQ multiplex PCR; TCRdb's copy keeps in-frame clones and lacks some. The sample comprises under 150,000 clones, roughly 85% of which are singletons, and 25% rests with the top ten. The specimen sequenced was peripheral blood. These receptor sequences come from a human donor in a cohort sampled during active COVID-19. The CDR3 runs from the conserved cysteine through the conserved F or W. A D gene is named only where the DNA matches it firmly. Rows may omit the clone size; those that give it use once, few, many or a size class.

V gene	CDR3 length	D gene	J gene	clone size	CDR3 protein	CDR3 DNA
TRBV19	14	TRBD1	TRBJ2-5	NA	CASSIEGAGETQYF	TGTGCCAGTAGTATCGAGGGGGCCGGGGAGACCCAGTACTTC
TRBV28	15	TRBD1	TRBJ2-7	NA	CASSFTTGGRYEQYF	TGTGCCAGCAGTTTCACGACAGGGGGACGGTACGAGCAGTACTTC
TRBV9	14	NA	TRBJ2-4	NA	CASSVSTSNGIQYF	TGTGCCAGCAGCGTTAGTACTAGCAATGGCATTCAGTACTTC
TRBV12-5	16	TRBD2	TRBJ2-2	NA	CASGLTLAGGTGELFF	TGTGCTAGTGGTTTGACACTAGCGGGTGGTACCGGGGAGCTGTTTTTT
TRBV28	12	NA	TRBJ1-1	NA	CASTAGKTEAFF	TGTGCCAGCACCGCGGGAAAAACTGAAGCTTTCTTT
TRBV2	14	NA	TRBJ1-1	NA	CASIKGVRNTEAFF	TGTGCCAGCATAAAGGGGGTGAGGAACACTGAAGCTTTCTTT
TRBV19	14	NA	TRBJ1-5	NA	CASNIKGANQPQHF	TGTGCCAGTAATATAAAAGGGGCCAATCAGCCCCAGCATTTT
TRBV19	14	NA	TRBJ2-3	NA	CASSPGDSTDTQYF	TGTGCCAGTAGTCCGGGGGATAGCACAGATACGCAGTATTTT
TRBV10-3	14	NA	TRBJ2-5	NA	CATTGGTGRETQYF	TGTGCCACAACGGGGGGAACAGGGAGGGAGACCCAGTACTTC
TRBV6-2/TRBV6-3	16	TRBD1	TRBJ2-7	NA	CASSGEHGTGFYEQYF	TGTGCCAGCAGCGGGGAACACGGGACAGGGTTTTACGAGCAGTACTTC
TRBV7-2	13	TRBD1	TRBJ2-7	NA	CASSPDRVYEQYF	TGTGCCAGCAGCCCGGACAGGGTTTACGAGCAGTACTTC
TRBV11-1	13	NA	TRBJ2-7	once	CASSPNDRFEQYF	TGTGCCAGCAGCCCAAATGACAGATTTGAGCAGTACTTC
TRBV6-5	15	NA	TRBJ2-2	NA	CASGGTLRYTGELFF	TGTGCCAGCGGCGGGACCCTGAGATACACCGGGGAGCTGTTTTTT
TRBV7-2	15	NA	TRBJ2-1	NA	CASSPGRGTYNEQFF	TGTGCCAGCAGCCCGGGGCGGGGTACCTACAATGAGCAGTTCTTC
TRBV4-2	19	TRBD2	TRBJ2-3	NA	CASSQDPGTSDRSTDTQYF	TGTGCCAGCAGCCAAGATCCCGGGACTAGCGACAGAAGCACAGATACGCAGTATTTT
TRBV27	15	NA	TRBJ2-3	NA	CASSPLSSSVDTQYF	TGTGCCAGCAGCCCCCTCAGTTCGTCTGTCGATACGCAGTATTTT
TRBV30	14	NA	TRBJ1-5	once	CAWSLTGGNQPQHF	TGTGCCTGGAGTTTAACAGGAGGCAATCAGCCCCAGCATTTT
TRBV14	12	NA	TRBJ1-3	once	CASSLTGNTIYF	TGTGCCAGCAGCCTGACAGGAAACACCATATATTTT
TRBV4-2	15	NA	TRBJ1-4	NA	CASSQPLVEHEKLFF	TGTGCCAGCAGCCAGCCCTTGGTCGAGCATGAAAAACTGTTTTTT
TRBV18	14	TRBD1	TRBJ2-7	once	CASSAQGVAYEQYF	TGTGCCAGCTCAGCTCAGGGGGTAGCCTACGAGCAGTACTTC
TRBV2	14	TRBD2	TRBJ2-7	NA	CASSPGLAAYEQYF	TGTGCCAGCAGTCCGGGACTAGCGGCCTACGAGCAGTACTTC
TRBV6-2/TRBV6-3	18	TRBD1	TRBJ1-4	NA	CASSPPGGQGSTSEKLFF	TGTGCCAGCAGTCCCCCTGGGGGACAGGGAAGCACCTCCGAAAAACTGTTTTTT
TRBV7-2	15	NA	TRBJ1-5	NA	CASSATSGSNQPQHF	TGTGCCAGCAGCGCCACAAGTGGTAGCAATCAGCCCCAGCATTTT
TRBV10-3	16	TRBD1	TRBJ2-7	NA	CAISESTGQGAIEQYF	TGTGCCATCAGTGAGTCGACCGGACAGGGGGCTATCGAGCAGTACTTC
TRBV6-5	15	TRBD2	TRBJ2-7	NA	CASSMTSGTPYEQYF	TGTGCCAGCAGCATGACTAGCGGGACCCCCTACGAGCAGTACTTC
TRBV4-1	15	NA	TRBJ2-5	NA	CASSQGRRGQETQYF	TGCGCCAGCAGCCAAGGCAGGAGGGGCCAAGAGACCCAGTACTTC
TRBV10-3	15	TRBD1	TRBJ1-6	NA	CAISEKQGWNSPLHF	TGTGCCATCAGTGAGAAACAGGGGTGGAATTCACCCCTCCACTTT
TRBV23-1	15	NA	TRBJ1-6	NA	CASSQWQGRSSPLHF	TGCGCCAGCAGTCAATGGCAGGGGCGGAGTTCACCCCTCCACTTT
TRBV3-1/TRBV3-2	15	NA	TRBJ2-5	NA	CASSQDQGRSLTQYF	TGTGCCAGCAGCCAAGATCAGGGGCGCTCCCTAACCCAGTACTTC
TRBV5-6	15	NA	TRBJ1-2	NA	CASSLPSVQVYGYTF	TGTGCCAGCAGCTTACCCAGTGTTCAGGTCTATGGCTACACCTTC
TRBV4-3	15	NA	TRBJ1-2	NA	CASSQGRRSNYGYTF	TGCGCCAGCAGCCAAGGGCGGAGATCCAACTATGGCTACACCTTC
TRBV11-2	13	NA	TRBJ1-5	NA	CASSYGENQPQHF	TGTGCCAGCAGCTACGGGGAAAATCAGCCCCAGCATTTT
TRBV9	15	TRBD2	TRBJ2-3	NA	CASSVSGGRGDTQYF	TGTGCCAGCAGCGTTTCGGGAGGGCGCGGAGATACGCAGTATTTT
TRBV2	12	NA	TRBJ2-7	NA	CASGGTSYEQYF	TGTGCCAGCGGCGGGACCTCCTACGAGCAGTACTTC
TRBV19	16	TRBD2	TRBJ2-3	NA	CASSILAGGPSDTQYF	TGTGCCAGTAGTATACTAGCGGGAGGGCCCTCAGATACGCAGTATTTT
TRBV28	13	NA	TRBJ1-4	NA	CASGQGDNEKLFF	TGTGCCAGCGGACAAGGGGATAATGAAAAACTGTTTTTT
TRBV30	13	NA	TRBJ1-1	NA	CAWSVTLNTEAFF	TGTGCCTGGAGTGTAACTCTTAACACTGAAGCTTTCTTT
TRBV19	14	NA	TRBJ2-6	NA	CASSERAGANVLTF	TGTGCCAGTAGTGAGCGGGCTGGGGCCAACGTCCTGACTTTC
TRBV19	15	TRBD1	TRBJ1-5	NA	CASSPRDSSNQPQHF	TGTGCCAGTAGCCCCAGGGACAGCAGCAATCAGCCCCAGCATTTT
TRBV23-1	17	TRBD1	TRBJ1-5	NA	CASSQWGQGRKYQPQHF	TGCGCCAGCAGTCAATGGGGACAGGGGAGGAAATACCAGCCCCAGCATTTT
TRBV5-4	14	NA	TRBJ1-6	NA	CASSLTGLDSPLHF	TGTGCCAGCAGCTTGACAGGGCTGGATTCACCCCTCCACTTT
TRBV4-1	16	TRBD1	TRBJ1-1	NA	CASSQTMDRPNTEAFF	TGCGCCAGCAGCCAAACCATGGACAGGCCGAACACTGAAGCTTTCTTT
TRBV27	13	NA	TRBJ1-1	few	CASSYRMNTEAFF	TGTGCCAGCAGTTACAGAATGAACACTGAAGCTTTCTTT
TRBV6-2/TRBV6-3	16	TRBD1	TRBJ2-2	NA	CASSSDRERYTGELFF	TGTGCCAGCAGTTCAGACAGGGAGCGTTACACCGGGGAGCTGTTTTTT
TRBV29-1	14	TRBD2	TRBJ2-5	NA	CSVNRLAGGETQYF	TGCAGCGTTAATCGACTAGCGGGGGGGGAGACCCAGTACTTC
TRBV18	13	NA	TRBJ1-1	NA	CASSPRGSSEAFF	TGTGCCAGCTCACCCCGCGGAAGCAGTGAAGCTTTCTTT
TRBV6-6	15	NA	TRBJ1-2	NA	CASSSHPGRNYGYTF	TGTGCCAGCAGTTCCCATCCCGGGAGAAACTATGGCTACACCTTC
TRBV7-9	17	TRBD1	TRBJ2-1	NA	CASSTQRAQGARNEQFF	TGTGCCAGCAGCACCCAGCGTGCACAGGGGGCGCGGAATGAGCAGTTCTTC
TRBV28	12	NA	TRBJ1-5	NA	CASNFWSQPQHF	TGTGCCAGCAATTTTTGGAGTCAGCCCCAGCATTTT
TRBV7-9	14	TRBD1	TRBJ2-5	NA	CASSLAGTEETQYF	TGTGCCAGCAGCTTAGCCGGGACAGAAGAGACCCAGTACTTC
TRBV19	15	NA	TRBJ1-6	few	CASSPGGVNRSPLHF	TGTGCCAGTAGTCCGGGGGGTGTAAATCGTTCACCCCTCCACTTT
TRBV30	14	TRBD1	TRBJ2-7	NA	CAWRWQGAKYEQYF	TGTGCCTGGAGGTGGCAGGGGGCAAAGTACGAGCAGTACTTC